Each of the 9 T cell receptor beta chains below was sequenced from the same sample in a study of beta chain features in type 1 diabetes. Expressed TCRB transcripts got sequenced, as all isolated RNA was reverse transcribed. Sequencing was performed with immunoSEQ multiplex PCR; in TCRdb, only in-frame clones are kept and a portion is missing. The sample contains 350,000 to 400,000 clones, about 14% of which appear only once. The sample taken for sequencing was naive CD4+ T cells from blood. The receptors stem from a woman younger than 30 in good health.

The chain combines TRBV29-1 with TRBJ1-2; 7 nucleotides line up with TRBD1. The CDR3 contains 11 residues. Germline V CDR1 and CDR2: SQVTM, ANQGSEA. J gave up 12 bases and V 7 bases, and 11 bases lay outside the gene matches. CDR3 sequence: CSAGDRASNTF. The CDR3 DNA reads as TGCAGCGCAGGAGACAGGGCCTCAAACACCTTC. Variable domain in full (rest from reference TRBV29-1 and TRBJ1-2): SAVISQKPSRDICQRGTSLTIQCQVDSQVTMMFWYRQQPGQSLTLIATANQGSEATYESGFVIDKFPISRPNLTFSTLTVSNMSPEDSSIYLCSAGDRASNTFGSGTRLTVV.

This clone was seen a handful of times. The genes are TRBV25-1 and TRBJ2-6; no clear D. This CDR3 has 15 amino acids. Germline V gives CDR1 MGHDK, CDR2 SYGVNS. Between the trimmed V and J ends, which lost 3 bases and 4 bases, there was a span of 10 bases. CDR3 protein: CASSDWQSGANVLTF. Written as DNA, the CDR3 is TGTGCCAGCAGTGACTGGCAGTCCGGGGCCAACGTCCTGACTTTC.

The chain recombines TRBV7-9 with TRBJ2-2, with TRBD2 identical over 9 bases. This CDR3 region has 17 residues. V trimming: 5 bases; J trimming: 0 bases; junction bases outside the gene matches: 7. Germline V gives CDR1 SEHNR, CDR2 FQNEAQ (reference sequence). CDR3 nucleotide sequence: TGTGCCAGCAGCACCCCCTTAGCGGGGGCGAACACCGGGGAGCTGTTTTTT. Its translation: CASSTPLAGANTGELFF.

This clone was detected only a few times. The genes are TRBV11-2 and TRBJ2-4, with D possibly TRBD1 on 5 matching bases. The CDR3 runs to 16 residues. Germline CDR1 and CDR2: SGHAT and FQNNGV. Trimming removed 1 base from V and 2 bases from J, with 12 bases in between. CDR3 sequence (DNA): TGTGCCAGCAGCTTAGTATCAGGGCCGCCCAAAAACATTCAGTACTTC. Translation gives CASSLVSGPPKNIQYF.

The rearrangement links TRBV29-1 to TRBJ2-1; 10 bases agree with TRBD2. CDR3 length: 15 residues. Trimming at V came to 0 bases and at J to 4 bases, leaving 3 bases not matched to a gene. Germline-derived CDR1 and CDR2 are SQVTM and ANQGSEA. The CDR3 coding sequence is TGCAGCGTTGAAGATAGCGGGAGGCGGTACAATGAGCAGTTCTTC. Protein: CSVEDSGRRYNEQFF.

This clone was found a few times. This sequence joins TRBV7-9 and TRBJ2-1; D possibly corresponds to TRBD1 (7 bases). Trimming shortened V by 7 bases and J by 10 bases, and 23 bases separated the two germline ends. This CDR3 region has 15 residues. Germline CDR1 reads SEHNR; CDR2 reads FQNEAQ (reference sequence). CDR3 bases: TGTGCCAGCAACCCAGGGGGTTACGGGAGTCGGGAGCAGTTCTTC. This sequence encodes CASNPGGYGSREQFF.

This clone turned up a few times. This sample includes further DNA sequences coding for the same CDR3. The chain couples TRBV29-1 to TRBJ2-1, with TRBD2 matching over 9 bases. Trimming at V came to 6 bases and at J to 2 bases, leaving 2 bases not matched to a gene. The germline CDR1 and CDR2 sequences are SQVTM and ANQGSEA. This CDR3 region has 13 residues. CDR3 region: CSVGGRAYNEQFF. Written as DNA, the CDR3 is TGCAGCGTAGGCGGGAGGGCCTACAATGAGCAGTTCTTC.

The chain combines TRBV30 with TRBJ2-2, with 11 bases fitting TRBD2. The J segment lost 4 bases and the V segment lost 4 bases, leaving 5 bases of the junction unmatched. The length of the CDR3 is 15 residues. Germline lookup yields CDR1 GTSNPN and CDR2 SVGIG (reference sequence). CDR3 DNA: TGTGCCTGGATTAGCGGGAGGGCCGTCACCGGGGAGCTGTTTTTT. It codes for CAWISGRAVTGELFF.

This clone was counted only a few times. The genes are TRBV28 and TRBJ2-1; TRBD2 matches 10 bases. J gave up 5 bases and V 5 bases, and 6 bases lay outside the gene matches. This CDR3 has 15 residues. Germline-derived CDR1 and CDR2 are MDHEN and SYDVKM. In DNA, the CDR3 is TGTGCCAGCAGTACCGGGACTAGCGTGGACAATGAGCAGTTCTTC. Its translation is CASSTGTSVDNEQFF.